This T cell receptor (beta chain) was documented in a study of shared clonotypes between healthy human individuals. Findings and caveats of the study: The sharing of 5% to 6.5% of naive CD4 clonotypes was seen across a few donors. Generation probability values for non-shared clonotypes were lower than those for clonotypes shared by all four donors.

The V end was cut by 3 bases, the J end by 0 bases, with 12 bases between. The CDR3 is made up of 15 amino acids. Germline-derived CDR1 and CDR2 are LNHDA and SQIVND (reference sequence). Naive CD8 cells, CD45RO-negative and positively selected for CCR7, excluded terminally differentiated effector memory CD45RA+ cells. Nashville, Tennessee was home to all donors, who were Caucasian adults. Each PCR replicate from the sorted subsets contained about 200 ng DNA, which is about 30,000 T cell genomes. The assay was immunoSEQ multiplex PCR, and TCRdb's table has in-frame clones only and misses some. The repertoire consists of about 1,900,000 clones, with just under 95% occurring once and the leading ten covering around 1.2%. As concerns this clone: Its antigen is currently unknown.

Sequencing was performed on naive CD8+ T cells sorted from blood. The TCR comes from a man between 18 and 35 years old in good health. The genes are TRBV19 and TRBJ2-7; D possibly corresponds to TRBD2 (6 bases). CDR3 sequence (DNA): TGTGCCAGTAGTATGGGAAGGGACTTCTCCTACGAGCAGTACTTC. Protein product: CASSMGRDFSYEQYF.